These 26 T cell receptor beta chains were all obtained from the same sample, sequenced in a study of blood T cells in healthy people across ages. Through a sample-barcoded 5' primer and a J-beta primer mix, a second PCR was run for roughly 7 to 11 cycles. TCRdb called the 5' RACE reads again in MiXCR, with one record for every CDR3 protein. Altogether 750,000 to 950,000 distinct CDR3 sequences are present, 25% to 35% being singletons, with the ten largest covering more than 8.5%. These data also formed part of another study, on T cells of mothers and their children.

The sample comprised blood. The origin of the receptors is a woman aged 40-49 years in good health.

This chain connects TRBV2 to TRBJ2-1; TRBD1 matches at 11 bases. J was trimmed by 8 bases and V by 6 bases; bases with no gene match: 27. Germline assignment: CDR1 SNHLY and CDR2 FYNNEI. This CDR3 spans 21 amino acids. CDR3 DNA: TGTGCCAGCAGGAACCGGACAGGGGGCCCACGGGCGCGGGGTAGGTGGGATGAGCAGTTCTTC. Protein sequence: CASRNRTGGPRARGRWDEQFF.

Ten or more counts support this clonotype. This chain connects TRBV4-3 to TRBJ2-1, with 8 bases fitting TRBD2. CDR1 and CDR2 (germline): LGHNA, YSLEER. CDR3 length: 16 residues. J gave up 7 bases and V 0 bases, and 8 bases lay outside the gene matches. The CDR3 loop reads CASSQDRAGVRNEQFF. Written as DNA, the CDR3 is TGCGCCAGCAGCCAAGACCGAGCGGGGGTACGGAATGAGCAGTTCTTC.

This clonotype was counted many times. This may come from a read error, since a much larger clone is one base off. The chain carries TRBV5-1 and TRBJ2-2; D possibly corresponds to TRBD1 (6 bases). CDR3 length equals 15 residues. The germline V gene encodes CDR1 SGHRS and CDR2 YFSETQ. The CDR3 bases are TGCGCCAGCAGCTTGCGGGACAAGAACACCGGGGAGCGGTTTTTT. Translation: CASSLRDKNTGERFF.

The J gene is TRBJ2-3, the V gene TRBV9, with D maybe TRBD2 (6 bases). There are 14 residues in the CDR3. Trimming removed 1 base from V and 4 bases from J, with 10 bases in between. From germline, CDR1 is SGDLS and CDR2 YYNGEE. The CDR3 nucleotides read TGTGCCAGCAGCGTAAGTAGCGGCGCAGATACGCAGTATTTT. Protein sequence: CASSVSSGADTQYF.

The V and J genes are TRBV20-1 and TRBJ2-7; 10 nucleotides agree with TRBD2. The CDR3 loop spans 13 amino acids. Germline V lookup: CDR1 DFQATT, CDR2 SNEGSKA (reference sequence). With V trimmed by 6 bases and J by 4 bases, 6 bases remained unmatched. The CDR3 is CSAHTSGMYEQYF. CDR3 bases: TGCAGTGCCCATACTAGCGGGATGTACGAGCAGTACTTC.

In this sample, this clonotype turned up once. This chain's CDR3 is CASSLWTGGYEQFF. The CDR3 DNA sequence: TGTGCCAGCAGCTTGTGGACAGGGGGCTATGAGCAGTTCTTC. This sequence joins TRBV7-2 and TRBJ2-1; TRBD1 aligns across 11 bases. Germline lookup yields CDR1 SGHTA and CDR2 FQGNSA. V shed 3 bases, J shed 8 bases, and the junction held 3 bases outside the gene matches. This CDR3 region has 14 residues.

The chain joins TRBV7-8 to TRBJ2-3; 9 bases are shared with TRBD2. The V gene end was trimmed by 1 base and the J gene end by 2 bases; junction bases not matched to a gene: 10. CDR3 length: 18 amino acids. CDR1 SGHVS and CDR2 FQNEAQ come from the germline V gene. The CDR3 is CASSLGPSAGGFTDTQYF. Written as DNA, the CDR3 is TGTGCCAGCAGCTTAGGGCCTAGCGCGGGAGGGTTCACAGATACGCAGTATTTT.

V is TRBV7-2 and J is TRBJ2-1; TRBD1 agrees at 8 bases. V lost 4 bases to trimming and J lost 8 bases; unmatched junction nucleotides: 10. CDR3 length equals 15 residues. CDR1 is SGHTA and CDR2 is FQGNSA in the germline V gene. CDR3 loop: CASSSAGQGLDEQFF. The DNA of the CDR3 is TGTGCCAGCAGCTCAGCAGGACAGGGTCTAGATGAGCAGTTCTTC.

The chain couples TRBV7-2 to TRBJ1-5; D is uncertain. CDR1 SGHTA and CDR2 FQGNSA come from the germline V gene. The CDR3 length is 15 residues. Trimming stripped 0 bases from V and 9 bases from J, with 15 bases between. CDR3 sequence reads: CASSLALRTGGPQHF. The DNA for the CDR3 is TGTGCCAGCAGCTTAGCGTTAAGGACCGGAGGGCCCCAGCATTTT.

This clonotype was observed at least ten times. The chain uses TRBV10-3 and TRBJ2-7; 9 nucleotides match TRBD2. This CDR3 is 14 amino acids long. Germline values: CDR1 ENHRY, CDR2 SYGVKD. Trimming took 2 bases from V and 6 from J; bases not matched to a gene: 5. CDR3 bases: TGTGCCATCAGTGAGCCGGGACTAGCAGGCGAGCAGTACTTC. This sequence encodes CAISEPGLAGEQYF.

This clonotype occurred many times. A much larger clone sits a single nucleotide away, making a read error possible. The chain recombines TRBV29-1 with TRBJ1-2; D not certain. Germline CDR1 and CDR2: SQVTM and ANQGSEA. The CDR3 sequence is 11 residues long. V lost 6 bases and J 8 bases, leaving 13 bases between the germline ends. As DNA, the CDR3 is TGCAGCGTATTGGGCCGGGAGGGCTACACCTTC. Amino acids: CSVLGREGYTF.

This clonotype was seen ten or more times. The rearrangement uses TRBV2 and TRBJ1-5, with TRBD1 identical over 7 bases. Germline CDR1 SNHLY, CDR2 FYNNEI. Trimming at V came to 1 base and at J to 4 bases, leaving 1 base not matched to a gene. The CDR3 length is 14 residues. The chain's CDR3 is CASSEDRGNQPQHF. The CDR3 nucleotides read TGTGCCAGCAGTGAAGACAGGGGAAATCAGCCCCAGCATTTT. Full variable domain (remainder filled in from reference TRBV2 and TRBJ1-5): EPEVTQTPSHQVTQMGQEVILRCVPISNHLYFYWYRQILGQKVEFLVSFYNNEISEKSEIFDDQFSVERPDGSNFTLKIRSTKLEDSAMYFCASSEDRGNQPQHFGDGTRLSIL.

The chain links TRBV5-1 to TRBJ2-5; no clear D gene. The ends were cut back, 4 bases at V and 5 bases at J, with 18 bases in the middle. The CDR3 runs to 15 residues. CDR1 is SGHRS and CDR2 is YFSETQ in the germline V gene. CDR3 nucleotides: TGCGCCAGCAGCGAGAGACACGTACCTTGGGAGACCCAGTACTTC. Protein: CASSERHVPWETQYF.

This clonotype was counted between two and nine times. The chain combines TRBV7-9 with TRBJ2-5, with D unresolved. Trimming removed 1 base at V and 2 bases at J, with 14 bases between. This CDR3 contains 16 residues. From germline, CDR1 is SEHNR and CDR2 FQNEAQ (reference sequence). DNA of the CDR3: TGTGCCAGCAGCTTAGGTCGTCGTTGGCAACAAGAGACCCAGTACTTC. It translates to CASSLGRRWQQETQYF.

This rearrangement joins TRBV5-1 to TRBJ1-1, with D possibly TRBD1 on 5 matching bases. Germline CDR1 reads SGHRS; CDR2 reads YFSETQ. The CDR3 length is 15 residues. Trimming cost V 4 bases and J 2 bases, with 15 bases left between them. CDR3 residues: CASSPSLGVNTEAFF. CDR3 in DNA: TGCGCCAGCAGCCCGTCTCTGGGGGTTAACACTGAAGCTTTCTTT.

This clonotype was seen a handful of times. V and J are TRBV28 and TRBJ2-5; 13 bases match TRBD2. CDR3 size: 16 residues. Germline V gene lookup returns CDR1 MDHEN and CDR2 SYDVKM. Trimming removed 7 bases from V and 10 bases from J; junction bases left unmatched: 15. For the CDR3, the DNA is TGTGCCAGCACCGAAAGCGGAGGGACTAGCGGGGTGGGCCAGTACTTC. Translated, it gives CASTESGGTSGVGQYF.

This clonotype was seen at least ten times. As DNA, the CDR3 is TGTGCCACCCACCTAGGTACAGATACGCAGTATTTT. This translates into CATHLGTDTQYF. The chain links TRBV6-5 to TRBJ2-3; D remains ambiguous. This CDR3 contains 12 residues. CDR1 is MNHEY and CDR2 is SVGAGI in the germline V gene. Deletions cut 10 bases from V and 3 bases from J, with 11 bases between.

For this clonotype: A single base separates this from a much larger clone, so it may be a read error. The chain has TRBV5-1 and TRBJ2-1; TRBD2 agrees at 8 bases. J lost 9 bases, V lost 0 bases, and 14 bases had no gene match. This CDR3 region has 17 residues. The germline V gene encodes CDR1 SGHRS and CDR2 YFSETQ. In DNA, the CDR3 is TGCGCCAGCAGCTTGGCCATTAGCGGGACGGAACGTAGTGAGCAGTTCTTC. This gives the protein CASSLAISGTERSEQFF.

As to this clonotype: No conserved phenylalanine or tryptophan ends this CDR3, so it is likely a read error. In DNA form, the CDR3 reads TGTGCCAACAGCTTTTACGGCCTACGGATCGGGAACACTGAAGCTTTCTGT. It is translated as CANSFYGLRIGNTEAFC. This chain connects TRBV7-9 to TRBJ1-1; D is unresolved. Germline lookup yields CDR1 SEHNR and CDR2 FQNEAQ (reference sequence). The length of the CDR3 is 17 residues.

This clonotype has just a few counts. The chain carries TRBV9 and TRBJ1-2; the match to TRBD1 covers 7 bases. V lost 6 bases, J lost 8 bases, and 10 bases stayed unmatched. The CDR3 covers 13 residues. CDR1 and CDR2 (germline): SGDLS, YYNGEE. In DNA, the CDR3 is TGTGCCAGCACCAGATCAGGGGGGTCGGGCTACACCTTC. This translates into CASTRSGGSGYTF.

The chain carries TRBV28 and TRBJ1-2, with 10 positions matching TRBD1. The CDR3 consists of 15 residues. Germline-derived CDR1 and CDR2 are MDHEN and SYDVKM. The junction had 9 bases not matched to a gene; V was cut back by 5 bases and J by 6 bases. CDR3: CASSLTPGQGDGYTF. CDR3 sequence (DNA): TGTGCCAGCAGTCTCACACCCGGACAGGGGGATGGCTACACCTTC.

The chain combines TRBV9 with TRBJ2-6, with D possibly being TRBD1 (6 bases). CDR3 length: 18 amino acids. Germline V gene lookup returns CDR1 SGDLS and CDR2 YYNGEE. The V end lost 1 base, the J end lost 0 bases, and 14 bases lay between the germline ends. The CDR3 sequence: CASSVRSGVPSGANVLTF. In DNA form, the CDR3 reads TGTGCCAGCAGCGTAAGATCAGGGGTTCCCTCTGGGGCCAACGTCCTGACTTTC.

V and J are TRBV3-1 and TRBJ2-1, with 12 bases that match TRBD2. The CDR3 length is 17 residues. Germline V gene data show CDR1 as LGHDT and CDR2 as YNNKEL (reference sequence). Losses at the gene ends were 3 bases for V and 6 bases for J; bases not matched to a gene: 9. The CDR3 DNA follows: TGTGCCAGCAGCCAGTTTCTAGCGGGGGGGCCGGGCAATGAGCAGTTCTTC. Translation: CASSQFLAGGPGNEQFF.

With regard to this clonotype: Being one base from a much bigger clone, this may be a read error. The CDR3 nucleotides read TGTGCCAGCAGCGCCAGGGGTTCTCCCTACAATGAGCAGTTCTTC. This codes for CASSARGSPYNEQFF. This sequence joins TRBV5-8 and TRBJ2-1; D is possibly TRBD1 (6 bases). The germline V and J ends were trimmed by 4 bases and 2 bases, with 13 bases remaining between them. The CDR3 loop spans 15 amino acids. Germline loops: CDR1 SGHTS, CDR2 YDEGEE.

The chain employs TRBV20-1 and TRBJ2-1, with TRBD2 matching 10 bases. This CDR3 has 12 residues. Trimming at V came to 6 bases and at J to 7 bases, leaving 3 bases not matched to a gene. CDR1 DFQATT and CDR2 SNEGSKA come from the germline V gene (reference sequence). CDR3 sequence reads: CSALAGVNEQFF. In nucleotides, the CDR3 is TGCAGTGCCCTAGCGGGGGTAAATGAGCAGTTCTTC.

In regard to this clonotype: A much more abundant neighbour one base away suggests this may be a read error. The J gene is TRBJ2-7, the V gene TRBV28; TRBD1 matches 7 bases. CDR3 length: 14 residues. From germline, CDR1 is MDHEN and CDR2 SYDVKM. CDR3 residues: CVSRNRDSNYEQYF. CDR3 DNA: TGTGTCAGCAGGAACCGGGACAGTAACTACGAGCAGTACTTC.